Shown below are 27 T cell receptor beta chains from a single sample sequenced in a study of T cells in localized non-small cell lung cancer. Repertoires were generated with immunoSEQ multiplex PCR, while TCRdb's copy carries only in-frame clones and drops some. This repertoire shows over 9,500 clones, roughly 27% found once; its top ten account for about 5%. The sequencing here drew on lung tumor tissue, taken before any cancer treatment. These receptors originate from a man between 40 and 70 years old with stage I lung adenocarcinoma.

V and J are TRBV6-8 and TRBJ1-6; D is uncertain. Trimming pared 6 bases from V and 13 bases from J, leaving 16 bases between. The CDR3 is 13 residues long. The germline gives CDR1 MNHGY, CDR2 SAAAGT. The CDR3 reads CASSANPYRPLHF. As DNA, the CDR3 is TGTGCCAGCAGCGCAAATCCCTATAGGCCCCTCCACTTT.

The chain carries TRBV28 and TRBJ1-5, with D hard to call. Germline V gives CDR1 MDHEN, CDR2 SYDVKM. The CDR3 is 14 amino acids. V gave up 6 bases and J gave up 11 bases, with 20 bases separating them. The CDR3 sequence is CASRSAGRYGAQHF. Here the CDR3 DNA reads TGTGCCAGCAGGTCGGCAGGAAGGTATGGGGCCCAGCATTTT.

This chain links TRBV9 with TRBJ2-5; D is ambiguous. Germline CDR1 is SGDLS and CDR2 is YYNGEE. CDR3 length equals 14 residues. Trimming took off 0 bases at V and 2 bases at J, with 8 bases between the two ends. The CDR3 protein is CASSVGPIQETQYF. The CDR3 DNA reads as TGTGCCAGCAGCGTAGGCCCCATTCAAGAGACCCAGTACTTC.

This clone has a handful of counts. The chain combines TRBV9 with TRBJ1-6, with D possibly being TRBD1 (6 bases). The CDR3 spans 17 residues. V lost 1 base and J lost 4, with 15 bases in between. The germline CDR1 and CDR2 sequences are SGDLS and YYNGEE. CDR3 nucleotide sequence: TGTGCCAGCAGCGTACAGGGGTCCCTTTCGTATAATTCACCCCTCCACTTT. As protein: CASSVQGSLSYNSPLHF.

CDR3 coding DNA: TGTGCCAGCAGCTTAGTTGGGGGGGGGAGCAATCAGCCCCAGCATTTT. Protein product: CASSLVGGGSNQPQHF. This chain joins TRBV7-6 and TRBJ1-5; D might be TRBD1 (5 bases). CDR1 and CDR2 (germline): SGHVS, FNYEAQ. The CDR3 spans 16 residues. V lost 1 base and J 1 base, leaving 11 bases between the germline ends.

The chain joins TRBV10-2 to TRBJ2-3, with 8 bases that match TRBD2. The CDR3 sequence is 14 residues long. After removal of 10 bases from V and 5 bases from J, the junction contained 11 bases not matched to a gene. The V gene's germline CDR1 is WSHSY and CDR2 SAAADI. The CDR3 protein is CAIQLRGAGDTQYF. CDR3 DNA sequence: TGCGCCATCCAGTTGCGGGGGGCGGGAGATACGCAGTATTTT.

In its sample, this clone was seen a few times. V is TRBV30 and J is TRBJ2-7; no firm D call. The V gene lost 2 bases and the J gene lost 7 bases, with 18 bases spanning the gap. The CDR3 is 14 residues long. The germline V gene encodes CDR1 GTSNPN and CDR2 SVGIG (reference sequence). As DNA, the CDR3 is TGTGCCTGGAGTCGCCCCCCCCTGGTGAGGGAGCAGTACTTC. It yields the protein CAWSRPPLVREQYF.

The rearrangement uses TRBV5-1 and TRBJ2-7; 7 bases agree with TRBD1. The CDR3 has 14 residues. Germline V gene data show CDR1 as SGHRS and CDR2 as YFSETQ. J gave up 2 bases and V 0 bases, and 2 bases lay outside the gene matches. The CDR3 DNA reads as TGCGCCAGCAGCTTGGACAGGGGACCCTACGAGCAGTACTTC. This translates into CASSLDRGPYEQYF.

This chain connects TRBV29-1 to TRBJ2-2; no clear D. This CDR3 has 13 residues. CDR1 and CDR2 from the germline V gene are SQVTM and ANQGSEA. The CDR3 coding sequence is TGCAGTCACACTGGGCCGAACACCGGGGAGCTGTTTTTT. This gives the protein CSHTGPNTGELFF.

The J gene is TRBJ2-2, the V gene TRBV28; D unclear. This CDR3 spans 17 amino acids. In germline, CDR1 is MDHEN, CDR2 SYDVKM. Trimming removed 6 bases from V and 0 bases from J, with 17 bases in between. CDR3 DNA sequence: TGTGCCAGCAGCTACTTGGTCCATAACGCGAACACCGGGGAGCTGTTTTTT. This translates into CASSYLVHNANTGELFF.

The gene calls are TRBV11-3 and TRBJ2-7; D unresolved. Trimming pared 6 bases from V and 1 base from J, leaving 13 bases between. The CDR3 extends over 14 amino acids. Per germline, CDR1 SGHNT and CDR2 YENEEA. The CDR3 DNA reads as TGTGCCAGCAGTCGCAGTTCGGGTTCCTACGAGCAGTACTTC. It translates to CASSRSSGSYEQYF.

This clone came up many times. This chain's CDR3 is CASSLVSGPTGYTF. The CDR3 nucleotides are TGTGCCAGCAGCTTAGTGTCGGGGCCAACGGGCTACACCTTC. The chain combines TRBV11-3 with TRBJ1-2; D may be TRBD1 (5 bases). This CDR3 spans 14 amino acids. Trimming took 1 base from V and 8 from J, leaving 14 bases between them. Germline V gives CDR1 SGHNT, CDR2 YENEEA.

The rearrangement uses TRBV11-3 and TRBJ2-7; 9 nucleotides match TRBD1. This CDR3 comprises 14 residues. Germline assignment: CDR1 SGHNT and CDR2 YENEEA. V dropped 5 bases and J dropped 1; count of bases not matched to a gene: 3. This chain's CDR3 is CASSRGTGSYEQYF. The CDR3 bases are TGTGCCAGCAGCCGCGGGACAGGGTCCTACGAGCAGTACTTC.

This clone was recorded a few times. This rearrangement joins TRBV6-1 to TRBJ2-7; D gene ambiguous. The ends were cut back, 0 bases at V and 4 bases at J, with 7 bases in the middle. CDR1 and CDR2 (germline): MNHNS, SASEGT. The CDR3 has 13 residues. CDR3 nucleotide sequence: TGTGCCAGCAGTGAAGCCCCCCCGTACGAGCAGTACTTC. It encodes CASSEAPPYEQYF.

The chain links TRBV19 to TRBJ1-1, with a possible D match to TRBD1 (6 bases). The CDR3 is 12 residues long. CDR1 and CDR2 (germline): LNHDA, SQIVND (reference sequence). The V end lost 3 bases, the J end lost 8 bases, and 10 bases lay between the germline ends. CDR3: CASSMWGAEAFF. The CDR3 region has the DNA TGTGCCAGTAGTATGTGGGGGGCAGAAGCTTTCTTT.

The chain couples TRBV19 to TRBJ2-4, with D unclear. This CDR3 has 13 amino acids. V was clipped by 7 bases and J by 0 bases, with 7 bases between them. Germline CDR1 LNHDA, CDR2 SQIVND (reference sequence). The CDR3 region is CASTSGAKNIQYF. CDR3 in DNA: TGTGCCAGTACATCAGGAGCCAAAAACATTCAGTACTTC.

The gene calls are TRBV5-1 and TRBJ2-5; either TRBD1 or TRBD2 may fit D (5 bases each). CDR3 length equals 14 residues. V was shortened by 5 bases and J by 0 bases, with 11 bases between the two germline ends. CDR1 and CDR2 from the germline V gene are SGHRS and YFSETQ. CDR3 loop: CASRPGANQETQYF. CDR3 DNA: TGCGCCAGCAGACCCGGGGCCAACCAAGAGACCCAGTACTTC.

The rearrangement uses TRBV10-2 and TRBJ1-2; D may be TRBD1 (5 bases). CDR3 length: 19 amino acids. Per germline, CDR1 WSHSY and CDR2 SAAADI. Trimming removed 2 bases at V and 3 bases at J, with 25 bases between. The CDR3: CASSEASWAGRSFDYGYTF. The CDR3 DNA sequence: TGCGCCAGCAGTGAGGCGTCCTGGGCAGGGAGGTCGTTTGACTATGGCTACACCTTC.

The V gene is TRBV30, the J gene TRBJ1-2; 7 nucleotides match TRBD1. This CDR3 is 13 amino acids long. The germline CDR1 and CDR2 sequences are GTSNPN and SVGIG (reference sequence). V shed 3 bases, J shed 6 bases, and the junction held 7 bases outside the gene matches. In nucleotides, the CDR3 is TGTGCCTGGAGCTTCGCAGGGGGGGATGGCTACACCTTC. Translated: CAWSFAGGDGYTF.

About this clone: An end of the junction does not agree with germline; a read error may underlie this. The V and J genes are TRBV30 and TRBJ2-1, with 9 bases lining up with TRBD2. Germline CDR1 is GTSNPN and CDR2 is SVGIG (reference sequence). CDR3 length: 19 residues. CDR3 nucleotide sequence: TGTGCCTGGAGTGTATCTCGGCGCGGGGGGGCCGCCTCCCACAATGAGCAGTTCTTC. It codes for CAWSVSRRGGAASHNEQFF.

This clone has just a few counts. CDR3 coding DNA: TGCGCCAGCAGCCCCCAGGATAGTACAGGTAGCGTGACCCAGTACTTC. As protein: CASSPQDSTGSVTQYF. This sequence joins TRBV5-1 and TRBJ2-5, with D tentatively TRBD1 or TRBD2 (5 bases each). The V end lost 4 bases, the J end lost 7 bases, and 23 bases lay between the germline ends. This CDR3 contains 16 residues. Germline V gene sequence: CDR1 SGHRS, CDR2 YFSETQ. Using reference TRBV5-1 and TRBJ2-5 for the parts outside the CDR3, the full variable domain is KAGVTQTPRYLIKTRGQQVTLSCSPISGHRSVSWYQQTPGQGLQFLFEYFSETQRNKGNFPGRFSGRQFSNSRSEMNVSTLELGDSALYLCASSPQDSTGSVTQYFGPGTRLLVL.

The rearrangement links TRBV6-8 to TRBJ1-3, with no clear D. CDR3 length equals 14 residues. V was trimmed by 2 bases and J by 0 bases, leaving 5 bases between them. Germline loops: CDR1 MNHGY, CDR2 SAAAGT. The DNA of the CDR3 is TGTGCCAGCAGTTACGGCGTCTCTGGAAACACCATATATTTT. Its protein product is CASSYGVSGNTIYF.

This clone has just a few counts. The chain joins TRBV10-3 to TRBJ1-1; D remains unclear. From germline, CDR1 is ENHRY and CDR2 SYGVKD. Trimming removed 9 bases at V and 2 bases at J, with 16 bases between. The CDR3 runs to 14 residues. In nucleotides, the CDR3 is TGTGCCATTACCCCCGACCGGCTAAACACTGAAGCTTTCTTT. Translated: CAITPDRLNTEAFF.

This clone was seen a handful of times. V is TRBV11-3 and J is TRBJ1-4; 8 nucleotides agree with TRBD1. The germline V gene encodes CDR1 SGHNT and CDR2 YENEEA. The J segment lost 7 bases and the V segment lost 3 bases, leaving 4 bases of the junction unmatched. CDR3 length equals 14 residues. The CDR3 DNA follows: TGTGCCAGCAGCTTGACAGGGGATCTTGAAAAACTGTTTTTT. This encodes CASSLTGDLEKLFF. The whole variable domain, filled in from reference TRBV11-3 and TRBJ1-4, reads EAGVVQSPRYKIIEKKQPVAFWCNPISGHNTLYWYLQNLGQGPELLIRYENEEAVDDSQLPKDRFSAERLKGVDSTLKIQPAELGDSAVYLCASSLTGDLEKLFFGSGTQLSVL.

V gene TRBV11-3 combines with J gene TRBJ1-1; D is possibly TRBD1 (5 bases). This CDR3 has 14 residues. CDR1 is SGHNT and CDR2 is YENEEA in the germline V gene. The ends were cut back, 2 bases at V and 1 base at J, with 8 bases in the middle. The CDR3 region has the DNA TGTGCCAGCAGCTTATTCCAGGGGAACACTGAAGCTTTCTTT. Its protein is CASSLFQGNTEAFF.

This clone ranks as medium-sized. The chain recombines TRBV11-3 with TRBJ1-2, with 10 bases identical to TRBD1. CDR1 is SGHNT and CDR2 is YENEEA in the germline V gene. V dropped 5 bases and J dropped 4; count of bases not matched to a gene: 13. This CDR3 is built from 17 residues. The CDR3 sequence: CASSPEVGQGFGYGYTF. Here the CDR3 DNA reads TGTGCCAGCAGCCCCGAGGTGGGACAGGGGTTTGGCTATGGCTACACCTTC.

CDR3 coding DNA: TGTGCCAGCTCACCGAGCGATGGCAGGGGGCGATACGAGCAGTACTTC. This encodes CASSPSDGRGRYEQYF. V and J are TRBV18 and TRBJ2-7, with 8 bases matching TRBD1. Losses at the gene ends were 3 bases for V and 4 bases for J; bases not matched to a gene: 11. Germline V gene lookup returns CDR1 KGHSH and CDR2 LQKENI. The CDR3 has 16 residues.